Listed below are T cell receptor beta chains from one sample, sequenced in a study of T cells after yellow fever vaccination. TCRdb reprocessed the 5' RACE reads with MiXCR, giving one entry per CDR3 protein. The sample contains around 550,000 distinct CDR3 sequences, 15% to 20% of which appear only once. The sample in question was PBMCs, obtained 15 days after the yellow fever booster vaccination. These receptors came from a man aged 25 to 40 who received the YFV17D yellow fever vaccine. Both conserved end residues are part of each CDR3. The D gene is left open where the match is weak. Size values are once, few and many counts, or a class for expanded clones, and some rows have none.

TRBV29-1	TRBJ2-1	NA	TRBD2	CSVAALAETNNEQFF	TGCAGCGTCGCCGCGCTAGCGGAGACTAACAATGAGCAGTTCTTC
TRBV9	TRBJ2-3	NA	TRBD2	CASSVAGGRAPDTQYF	TGTGCCAGCAGCGTAGCTGGCGGGAGGGCCCCAGATACGCAGTATTTT
TRBV5-1	TRBJ2-7	many	NA	CASSFTGSYEQYF	TGCGCCAGCAGCTTTACAGGGAGCTACGAGCAGTACTTC
TRBV20-1	TRBJ1-4	NA	NA	CSAPVINEKLFF	TGCAGTGCTCCCGTCATTAATGAAAAACTGTTTTTT
TRBV2	TRBJ1-6	few	NA	CASRGEGNSPLHF	TGTGCCAGCAGGGGAGAGGGGAATTCACCCCTCCACTTT
TRBV20-1	TRBJ2-5	NA	NA	CSARGHATQETQYF	TGCAGTGCTAGGGGTCACGCGACGCAAGAGACCCAGTACTTC
TRBV15	TRBJ2-7	few	NA	CATSMSLFPYEQYF	TGTGCCACCAGCATGTCGCTTTTTCCCTACGAGCAGTACTTC
TRBV12-3/TRBV12-4	TRBJ2-7	NA	TRBD2	CASSSGLAGGKQYF	TGTGCCAGCAGTTCGGGACTAGCGGGAGGAAAACAGTACTTC
TRBV20-1	TRBJ2-2	few	NA	CSASGSRHSNTGELFF	TGCAGTGCTAGTGGGTCCCGCCACTCGAACACCGGGGAGCTGTTTTTT
TRBV7-8	TRBJ2-3	NA	NA	CASSLYPAADTQYF	TGTGCCAGCAGCTTATACCCCGCAGCGGATACGCAGTATTTT
TRBV6-5	TRBJ2-2	NA	NA	CASTDTVELFF	TGTGCCAGCACCGATACCGTGGAGCTGTTTTTT
TRBV6-1	TRBJ1-1	few	NA	CASRIRGEAFF	TGTGCCAGCAGGATCCGGGGTGAAGCTTTCTTT
TRBV21-1	TRBJ2-7	few	NA	CASSKRTSGRPANSYEQYF	TGTGCCAGCAGCAAACGGACTAGCGGGAGGCCCGCCAACTCCTACGAGCAGTACTTC